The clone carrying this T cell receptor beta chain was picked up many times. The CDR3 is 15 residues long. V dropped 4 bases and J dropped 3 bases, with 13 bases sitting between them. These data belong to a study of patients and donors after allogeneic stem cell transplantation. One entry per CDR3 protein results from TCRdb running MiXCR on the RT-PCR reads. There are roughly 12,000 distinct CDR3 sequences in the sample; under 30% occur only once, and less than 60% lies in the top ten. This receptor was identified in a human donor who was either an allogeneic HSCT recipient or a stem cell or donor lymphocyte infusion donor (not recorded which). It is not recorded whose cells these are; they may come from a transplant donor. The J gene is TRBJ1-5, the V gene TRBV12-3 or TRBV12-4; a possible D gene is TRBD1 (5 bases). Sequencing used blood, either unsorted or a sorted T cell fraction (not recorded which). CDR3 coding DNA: TGTGCCAGCAGTTGGGGACGCTCGTACAATCAGCCCCAGCATTTT. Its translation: CASSWGRSYNQPQHF.